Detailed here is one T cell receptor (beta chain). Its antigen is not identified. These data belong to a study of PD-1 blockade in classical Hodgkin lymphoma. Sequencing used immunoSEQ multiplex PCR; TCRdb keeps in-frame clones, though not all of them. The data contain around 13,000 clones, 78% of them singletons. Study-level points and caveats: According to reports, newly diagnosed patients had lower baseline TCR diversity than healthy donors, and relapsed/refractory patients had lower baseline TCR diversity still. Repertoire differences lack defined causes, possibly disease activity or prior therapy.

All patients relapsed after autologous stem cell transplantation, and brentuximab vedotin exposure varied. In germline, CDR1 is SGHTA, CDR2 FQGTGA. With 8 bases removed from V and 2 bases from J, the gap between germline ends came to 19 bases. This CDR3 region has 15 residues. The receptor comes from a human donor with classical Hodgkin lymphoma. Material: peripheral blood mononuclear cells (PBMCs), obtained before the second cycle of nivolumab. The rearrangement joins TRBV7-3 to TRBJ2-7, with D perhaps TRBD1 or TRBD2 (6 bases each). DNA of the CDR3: TGTGCCAGCGCAAAACAGGGAGGCATAACCTACGAGCAGTACTTC. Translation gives CASAKQGGITYEQYF.